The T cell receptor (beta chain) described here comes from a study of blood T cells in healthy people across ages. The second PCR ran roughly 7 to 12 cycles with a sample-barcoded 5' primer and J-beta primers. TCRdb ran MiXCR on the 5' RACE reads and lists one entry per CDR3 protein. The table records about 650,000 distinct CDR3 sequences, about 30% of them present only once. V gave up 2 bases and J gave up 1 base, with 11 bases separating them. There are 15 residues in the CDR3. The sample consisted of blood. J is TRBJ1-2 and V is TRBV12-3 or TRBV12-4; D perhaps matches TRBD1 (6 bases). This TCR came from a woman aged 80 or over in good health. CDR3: CASSLWAGVNYGYTF. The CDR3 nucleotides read TGTGCCAGCAGTTTATGGGCAGGGGTTAACTATGGCTACACCTTC.